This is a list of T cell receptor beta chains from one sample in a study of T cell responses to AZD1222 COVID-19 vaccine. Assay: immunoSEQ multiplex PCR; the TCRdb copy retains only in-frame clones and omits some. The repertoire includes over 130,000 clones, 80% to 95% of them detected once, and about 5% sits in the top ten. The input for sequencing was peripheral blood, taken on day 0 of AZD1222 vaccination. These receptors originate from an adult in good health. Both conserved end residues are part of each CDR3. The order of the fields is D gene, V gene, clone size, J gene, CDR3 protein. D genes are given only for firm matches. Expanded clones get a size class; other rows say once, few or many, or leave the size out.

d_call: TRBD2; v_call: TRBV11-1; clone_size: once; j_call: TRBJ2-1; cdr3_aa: CASSPPGLASYNEQFF
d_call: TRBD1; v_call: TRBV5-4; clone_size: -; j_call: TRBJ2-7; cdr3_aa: CASSLPGQLTYEQYF
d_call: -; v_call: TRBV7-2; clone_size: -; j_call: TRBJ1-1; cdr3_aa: CASSFVGAHTEAFF
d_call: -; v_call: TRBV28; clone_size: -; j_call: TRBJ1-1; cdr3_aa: CASSLRVARTEAFF
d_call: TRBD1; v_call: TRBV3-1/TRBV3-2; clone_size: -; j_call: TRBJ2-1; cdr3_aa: CASSPQWDSQYNEQFF
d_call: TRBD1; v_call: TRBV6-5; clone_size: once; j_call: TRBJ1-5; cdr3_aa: CASLQGAFNQPQHF
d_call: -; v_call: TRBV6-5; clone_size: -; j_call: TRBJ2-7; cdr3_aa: CASSYGESRYEQYF
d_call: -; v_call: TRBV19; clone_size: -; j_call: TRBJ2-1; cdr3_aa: CASRRGDGLGYNEQFF
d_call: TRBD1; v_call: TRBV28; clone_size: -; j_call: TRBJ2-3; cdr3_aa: CASSPYDLGQNTDTQYF
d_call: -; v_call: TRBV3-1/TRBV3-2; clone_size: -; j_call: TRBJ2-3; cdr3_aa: CASSQVSGWADTQYF
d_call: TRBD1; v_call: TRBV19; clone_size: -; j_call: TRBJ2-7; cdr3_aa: CASSARTGNYEQYF
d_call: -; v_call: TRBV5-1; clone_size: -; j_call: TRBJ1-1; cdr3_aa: CASSRGALNTEAFF
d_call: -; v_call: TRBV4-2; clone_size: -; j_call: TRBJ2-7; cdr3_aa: CASSQDPSRSYEQYF
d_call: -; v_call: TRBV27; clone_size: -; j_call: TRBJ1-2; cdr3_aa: CASSPGLQTRGYTF
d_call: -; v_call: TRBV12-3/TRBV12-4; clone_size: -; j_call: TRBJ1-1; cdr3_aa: CASSSGGSRPAFF
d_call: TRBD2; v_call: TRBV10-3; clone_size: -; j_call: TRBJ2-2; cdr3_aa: CAISKSPTSGGTGELFF
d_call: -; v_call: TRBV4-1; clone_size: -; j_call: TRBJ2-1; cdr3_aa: CASLDIGRRRGNEQFF
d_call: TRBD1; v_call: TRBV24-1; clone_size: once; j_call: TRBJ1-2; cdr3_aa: CATSDRGQGRANYGYTF
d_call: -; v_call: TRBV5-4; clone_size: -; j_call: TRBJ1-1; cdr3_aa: CASSFDRNTEAFF
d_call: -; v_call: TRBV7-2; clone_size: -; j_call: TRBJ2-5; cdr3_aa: CASSSTRQQETQYF
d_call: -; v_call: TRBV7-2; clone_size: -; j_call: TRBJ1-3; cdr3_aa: CASSPLQRTAGNTIYF
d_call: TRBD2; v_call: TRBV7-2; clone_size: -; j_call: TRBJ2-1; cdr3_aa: CASRFSGTSYNEQFF
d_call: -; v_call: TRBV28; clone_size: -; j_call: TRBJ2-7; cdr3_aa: CASSIGSTYEQYF
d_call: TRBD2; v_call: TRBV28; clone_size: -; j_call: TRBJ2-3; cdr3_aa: CASSLVAGGLSTDTQYF
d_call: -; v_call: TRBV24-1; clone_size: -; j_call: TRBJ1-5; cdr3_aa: CATSDQNQPQHF
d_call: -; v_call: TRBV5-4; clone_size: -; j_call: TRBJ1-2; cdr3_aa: CASSLGDTGGYGYTF
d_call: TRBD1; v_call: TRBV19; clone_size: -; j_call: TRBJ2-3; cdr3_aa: CASSVRGPSTDTQYF
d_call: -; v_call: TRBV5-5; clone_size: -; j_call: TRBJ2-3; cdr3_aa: CASSLYLRNGDTQYF
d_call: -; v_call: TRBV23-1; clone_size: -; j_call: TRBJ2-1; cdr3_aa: CASPKGGAYNEQFF
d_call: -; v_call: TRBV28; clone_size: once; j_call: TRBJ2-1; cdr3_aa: CASSLPMRNEQFF
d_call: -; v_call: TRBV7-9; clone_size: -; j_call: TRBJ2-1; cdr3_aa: CASSTRDFGEFF
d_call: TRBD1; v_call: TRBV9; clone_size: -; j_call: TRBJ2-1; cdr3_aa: CASSGDSGTGGRNEQFF
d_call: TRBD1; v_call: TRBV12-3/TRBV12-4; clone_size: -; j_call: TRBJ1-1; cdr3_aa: CASSRSQGARAFF
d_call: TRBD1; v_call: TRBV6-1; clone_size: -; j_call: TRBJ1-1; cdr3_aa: CASSESWRGRNTEAFF
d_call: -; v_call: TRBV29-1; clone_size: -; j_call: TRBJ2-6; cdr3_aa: CSVGDGANVLTF
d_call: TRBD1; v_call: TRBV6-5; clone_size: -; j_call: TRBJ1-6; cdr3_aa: CASSYQTGDRSTLHF
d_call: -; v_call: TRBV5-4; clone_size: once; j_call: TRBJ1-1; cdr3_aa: CASSQILTGPKGTEAFF
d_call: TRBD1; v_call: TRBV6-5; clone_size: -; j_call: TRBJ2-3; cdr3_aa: CASSYGDRGLQYF